Listed here are 17 T cell receptor beta chains from one sample, sequenced in a study of patients and donors after allogeneic stem cell transplantation. Using its own MiXCR run on the RT-PCR reads, TCRdb lists one record per CDR3 protein. The sample yields approximately 410,000 distinct CDR3 sequences, approximately 16% seen once. The source material was blood, either unsorted or a sorted T cell fraction (not recorded which). The receptor source for this set is a human donor who was either an allogeneic HSCT recipient or a stem cell or donor lymphocyte infusion donor (not recorded which). It is not recorded whose cells these are; they may come from a transplant donor.

This sequence joins TRBV2 and TRBJ2-1; 7 bases are a match to TRBD2. The CDR3 covers 15 residues. Germline V gives CDR1 SNHLY, CDR2 FYNNEI. V shed 8 bases, J shed 9 bases, and the junction held 16 bases outside the gene matches. The CDR3 nucleotides are TGTGCCAGCGGGGGGGAGTGGCGTGGAATTGGTGAGCAGTTCTTC. Protein: CASGGEWRGIGEQFF.

This clonotype was recorded at least ten times. This chain links TRBV9 with TRBJ2-3, with D possibly being TRBD2 (7 bases). V was cut by 4 bases and J by 6 bases, with 18 bases left in between. CDR1 and CDR2 (germline): SGDLS, YYNGEE. The CDR3 covers 15 residues. The CDR3 region is CASSWMAGAQDTQYF. CDR3 DNA sequence: TGTGCCAGCAGCTGGATGGCGGGGGCACAGGATACGCAGTATTTT.

The chain uses TRBV2 and TRBJ2-6; 8 positions agree with TRBD1. CDR1 SNHLY and CDR2 FYNNEI come from the germline V gene. The CDR3 covers 15 residues. Unmatched junction bases numbered 5, after V lost 6 bases and J lost 4 bases. The CDR3 bases are TGTGCCAGCAGCGCCCGGGACAGGGGGGCCAACGTCCTGACTTTC. Its translation is CASSARDRGANVLTF. Variable domain in full (rest from reference TRBV2 and TRBJ2-6): EPEVTQTPSHQVTQMGQEVILRCVPISNHLYFYWYRQILGQKVEFLVSFYNNEISEKSEIFDDQFSVERPDGSNFTLKIRSTKLEDSAMYFCASSARDRGANVLTFGAGSRLTVL.

The J gene is TRBJ1-2, the V gene TRBV6-5; D remains unclear. The CDR3 runs 16 residues. CDR1 MNHEY and CDR2 SVGAGI come from the germline V gene. Deletions cut 0 bases from V and 4 bases from J, with 15 bases between. For the CDR3, the DNA is TGTGCCAGCAGTTACTCGAGCGGGAGTTGGGGCTATGGCTACACCTTC. This codes for CASSYSSGSWGYGYTF.

V and J are TRBV4-2 and TRBJ1-2, with D perhaps TRBD1 (6 bases). V was trimmed by 3 bases and J by 4 bases, leaving 21 bases between them. CDR1 is LGHNA, CDR2 YNFKEQ, per germline. The CDR3 spans 17 residues. The CDR3 here is CASSQSPMWGAGYGYTF. CDR3 sequence (DNA): TGTGCCAGCAGCCAGTCTCCTATGTGGGGGGCAGGCTATGGCTACACCTTC.

This clonotype was seen a few times. CDR3 nucleotides: TGTGCCAGCAGTTACGACGTGGGGAGGGGAGCTTTCTTT. This translates into CASSYDVGRGAFF. The chain employs TRBV6-5 and TRBJ1-1; D may be TRBD1 (5 bases). With 2 bases removed from V and 10 bases from J, the gap between germline ends came to 14 bases. Germline loops: CDR1 MNHEY, CDR2 SVGAGI. This CDR3 has 13 amino acids.

The chain joins TRBV7-3 to TRBJ2-7, with a possible D match to TRBD1 (5 bases). Between the trimmed V and J ends, which lost 2 bases and 5 bases, there was a span of 16 bases. The germline gives CDR1 SGHTA, CDR2 FQGTGA. This CDR3 has 15 residues. CDR3 in amino acids: CASSLGQSSRDEQYF. For the CDR3, the DNA is TGTGCCAGCAGCTTAGGTCAAAGCTCCAGGGACGAGCAGTACTTC.

This clonotype showed up many times. The J gene is TRBJ1-1, the V gene TRBV12-3 or TRBV12-4, with D perhaps matching TRBD1 (5 bases). The CDR3 extends over 17 amino acids. Trimming stripped 6 bases from V and 0 bases from J, with 20 bases between. CDR3 sequence (DNA): TGTGCCAGCAGCCGTAACAGGAATTTGGCGGTGAACACTGAAGCTTTCTTT. This encodes CASSRNRNLAVNTEAFF.

The table lists this clonotype with a few counts. The chain uses TRBV7-3 and TRBJ1-6; tentatively, D is TRBD1 (6 bases). Per germline, CDR1 SGHTA and CDR2 FQGTGA. The CDR3 extends over 15 amino acids. The V end lost 1 base, the J end lost 7 bases, and 11 bases lay between the germline ends. The CDR3, as DNA: TGTGCCAGCAGCTTAAGGGGGGACAAGAATTCACCCCTCCACTTT. Its protein is CASSLRGDKNSPLHF.

This rearrangement joins TRBV9 to TRBJ1-4; tentative D call: TRBD1 (5 bases). CDR1 SGDLS and CDR2 YYNGEE come from the germline V gene. CDR3 length: 14 amino acids. V lost 4 bases, J lost 5 bases, and 12 bases lay in between. CDR3 amino acids: CASSTGPENEKLFF. The CDR3 nucleotides read TGTGCCAGCAGCACAGGACCCGAGAATGAAAAACTGTTTTTT.

About this clonotype itself: An end of the junction differs from the germline gene, which may be a read error. This chain joins TRBV20-1 and TRBJ1-1; weak D call: TRBD1 (5 bases). This CDR3 has 15 amino acids. CDR1 DFQATT and CDR2 SNEGSKA come from the germline V gene (reference sequence). CDR3 nucleotide sequence: TGCAGTGCCAGAGGGCGACGGGGGTCAAGTCCTGAAGCTTTCTTT. Protein: CSARGRRGSSPEAFF.

The rearrangement links TRBV5-1 to TRBJ1-1; D is ambiguous. Germline V gives CDR1 SGHRS, CDR2 YFSETQ. CDR3 length equals 13 residues. V shed 3 bases and J shed 1 base, with 7 bases lying between them. The CDR3, as DNA: TGCGCCAGCAGCTCCTACAAGAACACTGAAGCTTTCTTT. This translates into CASSSYKNTEAFF.

This clonotype was observed at least ten times. V and J are TRBV11-2 and TRBJ2-1; 7 bases are shared with TRBD1. V lost 4 bases and J lost 7; bases outside the gene matches: 4. In germline, CDR1 is SGHAT, CDR2 FQNNGV. The CDR3 has 13 amino acids. The CDR3 DNA follows: TGTGCCAGCAGCTCTGACAGGGTAAATGAGCAGTTCTTC. It codes for CASSSDRVNEQFF. Supplemented by reference TRBV11-2 and TRBJ2-1, the full variable domain reads EAGVAQSPRYKIIEKRQSVAFWCNPISGHATLYWYQQILGQGPKLLIQFQNNGVVDDSQLPKDRFSAERLKGVDSTLKIQPAKLEDSAVYLCASSSDRVNEQFFGPGTRLTVL.

This clonotype was found a few times. The chain employs TRBV7-3 and TRBJ2-3; 8 nucleotides agree with TRBD2. CDR1 and CDR2 from the germline V gene are SGHTA and FQGTGA. Unmatched junction bases numbered 9, after V lost 3 bases and J lost 4 bases. This CDR3 is built from 16 residues. The CDR3 sequence is CASSFPGGPSPDTQYF. DNA for the CDR3: TGTGCCAGCAGCTTTCCGGGGGGGCCCTCCCCAGATACGCAGTATTTT.

This clonotype was recorded many times. The chain recombines TRBV20-1 with TRBJ2-1, with a weak D call TRBD2 (5 bases). This CDR3 comprises 10 residues. The germline V gene has CDR1 DFQATT and CDR2 SNEGSKA (reference sequence). The V end was cut by 6 bases, the J end by 14 bases, with 14 bases between. CDR3: CSATLRAEFF. CDR3 DNA sequence: TGCAGTGCCACTCTGAGGGCGGAGTTCTTC.

The chain carries TRBV20-1 and TRBJ2-1, with TRBD2 matching 7 bases. With V trimmed by 0 bases and J by 5 bases, 7 bases remained unmatched. The CDR3 loop spans 15 amino acids. Germline loops: CDR1 DFQATT, CDR2 SNEGSKA (reference sequence). CDR3 coding DNA: TGCAGTGCTAGAGACAGGCGGGGGAGTAACAATGAGCAGTTCTTC. This gives the protein CSARDRRGSNNEQFF.

This clonotype has only a few counts. CDR3 sequence (DNA): TGCAGTGCTAGGTTGGGGACAGGGGGTGTGAAGCCCCAGCATTTT. It yields the protein CSARLGTGGVKPQHF. This chain links TRBV20-1 with TRBJ1-5; 11 nucleotides match TRBD1. The CDR3 covers 15 residues. Unmatched junction bases numbered 9, after V lost 3 bases and J lost 8 bases. The germline V gene encodes CDR1 DFQATT and CDR2 SNEGSKA (reference sequence).